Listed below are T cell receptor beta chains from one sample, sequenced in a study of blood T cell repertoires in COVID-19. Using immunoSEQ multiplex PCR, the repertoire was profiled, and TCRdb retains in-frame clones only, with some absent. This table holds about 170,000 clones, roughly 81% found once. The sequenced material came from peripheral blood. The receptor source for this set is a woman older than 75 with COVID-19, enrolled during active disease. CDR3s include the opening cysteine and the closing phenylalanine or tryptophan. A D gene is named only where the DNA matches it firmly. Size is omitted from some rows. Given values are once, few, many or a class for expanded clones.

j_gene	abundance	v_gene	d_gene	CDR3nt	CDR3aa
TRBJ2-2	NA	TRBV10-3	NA	TGTGCCATCGGGGAGCCCCGGCCTTCGGGGACCGGGGAGCTGTTTTTT	CAIGEPRPSGTGELFF
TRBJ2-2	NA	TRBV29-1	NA	TGCAGCGTTACTGCAAGAACCGGGGAGCTGTTTTTT	CSVTARTGELFF
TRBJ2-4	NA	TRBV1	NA	TGCACCAGCAGCCAAGCCGCTAGCGGGCGGCACATTCAGTACTTC	CTSSQAASGRHIQYF
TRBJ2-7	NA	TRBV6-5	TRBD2	TGTGCCAGCAGTTCTAGCGGGGGGGCCTTTTTCGAGCAGTACTTC	CASSSSGGAFFEQYF
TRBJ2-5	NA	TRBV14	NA	TGTGCCAGCAGCCAAGGTCGGCAGGGAGGATCCCAAGAGACCCAGTACTTC	CASSQGRQGGSQETQYF
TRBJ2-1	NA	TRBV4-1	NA	TGCGCCAGCAGCCAAGGACTCCGGAAAGAAAACGATGAGCAGTTCTTC	CASSQGLRKENDEQFF
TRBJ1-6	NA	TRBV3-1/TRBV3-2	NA	TGTGCCAGCAGCCAAACAGATAGTTCACCCCTCCACTTT	CASSQTDSSPLHF
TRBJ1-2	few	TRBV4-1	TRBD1	TGCGCCAGCAGCCAAACAGGGGCTTATGGCTACACCTTC	CASSQTGAYGYTF
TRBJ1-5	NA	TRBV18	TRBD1	TGTGCCAGCTCACCAGAGGGGGCGAGCAATCAGCCCCAGCATTTT	CASSPEGASNQPQHF
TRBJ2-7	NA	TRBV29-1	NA	TGCAGCGTTGAAGATCCAATCGTTTCGGGGGTTCGTCACGAGCAGTACTTC	CSVEDPIVSGVRHEQYF
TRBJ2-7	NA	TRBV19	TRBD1	TGTGCCACCGGGACAGGGGCCTACGAGCAGTACTTC	CATGTGAYEQYF
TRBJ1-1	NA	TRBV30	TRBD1	TGTGCCTGGAGTCTCGGTCCAGGGGGCACTGAAGCTTTCTTT	CAWSLGPGGTEAFF
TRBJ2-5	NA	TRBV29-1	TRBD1	TGCAGCGTTGAAGATTATACAGGGGGGCGAGAGACCCAGTACTTC	CSVEDYTGGRETQYF
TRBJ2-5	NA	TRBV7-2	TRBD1	TGTGCCAGCAGCCTTGACAGGGGGCGCGGGGAGACCCAGTACTTC	CASSLDRGRGETQYF
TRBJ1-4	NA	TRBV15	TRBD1	TGTGCCACCAGCAGAGCCGATAAGGGACAGCTGTTTTTT	CATSRADKGQLFF
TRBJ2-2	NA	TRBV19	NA	TGTGCCAGTAGTCACAGGGTGAACACCGGGGAGCTGTTTTTT	CASSHRVNTGELFF
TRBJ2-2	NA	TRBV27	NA	TGTGCCAGCAGTTTTTGGAGGGTCGCCGGGGAGCTGTTTTTT	CASSFWRVAGELFF
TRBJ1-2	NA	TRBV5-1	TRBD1	TGCGCCAGCAGCGCCAGGGGGCGGAACTATGGCTACACCTTC	CASSARGRNYGYTF
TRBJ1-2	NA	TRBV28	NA	TGTGCCAGCCAAGACAGCCTCCGCTATGGCTACACCTTC	CASQDSLRYGYTF
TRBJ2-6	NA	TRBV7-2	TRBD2	TGTGCCAGCAGCTTAGCAGGACGGACTAGCTCTGGGGCCAACGTCCTGACTTTC	CASSLAGRTSSGANVLTF
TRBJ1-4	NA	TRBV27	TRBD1	TGTGCCAGCAGTTATCAGGGGGCGAGTGAAAAACTGTTTTTT	CASSYQGASEKLFF
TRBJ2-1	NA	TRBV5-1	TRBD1	TGCGCCAGCAGCCGGGACAGGGGCGCGTACAATGAGCAGTTCTTC	CASSRDRGAYNEQFF
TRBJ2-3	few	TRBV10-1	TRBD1	TGCGCCAGCAGTGCAGGACAGGGAGGTACGCAGTATTTT	CASSAGQGGTQYF
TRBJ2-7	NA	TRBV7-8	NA	TGTGCCAGCAGCATTCAGGGTTTTGGCTCCTACGAGCAGTACTTC	CASSIQGFGSYEQYF
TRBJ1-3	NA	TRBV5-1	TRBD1	TGCGCCAGCAGCTTATCCGGGACAGCATCTGGAAACACCATATATTTT	CASSLSGTASGNTIYF
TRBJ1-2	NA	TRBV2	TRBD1	TGTGCCAGCAAGGGGACAGCGACTAACTATGGCTACACCTTC	CASKGTATNYGYTF
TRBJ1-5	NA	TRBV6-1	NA	TGTGCCAGCAGTGAAAGATTCTGGCTCTCACCGAATCAGCCCCAGCATTTT	CASSERFWLSPNQPQHF
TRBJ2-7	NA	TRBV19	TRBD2	TGTGCCAGTAGTATAGATAGGACTAGCGGGAGTTGCGACGAGCAGTACTTC	CASSIDRTSGSCDEQYF
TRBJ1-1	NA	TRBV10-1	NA	TGCGCTCCGAGGAGAGGGGGGGATACTGAAGCTTTCTTT	CAPRRGGDTEAFF
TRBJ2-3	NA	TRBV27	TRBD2	TGTGCCAGCAGTTTCCGGACTAGCGGGACAAGCACAGATACGCAGTATTTT	CASSFRTSGTSTDTQYF
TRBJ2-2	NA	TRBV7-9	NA	TGTGCCAGCAGCGAAGAGACAGGCCTTCCCTTATCGAACACCGGGGAGCTGTTTTTT	CASSEETGLPLSNTGELFF
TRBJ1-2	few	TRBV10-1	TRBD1	TGCGCCAGTGATTTGAAGGGACAGAATGGCTACACCTTC	CASDLKGQNGYTF
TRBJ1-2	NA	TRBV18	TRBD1	TGTGCCAGCTCATGGACAGGGGAATACCCCCTCACCTTC	CASSWTGEYPLTF
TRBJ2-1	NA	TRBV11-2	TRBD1	TGTGCCAGCAGCGGGGACAGTTACTACAATGAGCAGTTCTTC	CASSGDSYYNEQFF
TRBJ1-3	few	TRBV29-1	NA	TGCAGCGTTGAGGGGGCGCTACCTGGAAACACCATATATTTT	CSVEGALPGNTIYF
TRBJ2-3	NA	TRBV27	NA	TGTGCCAGCAGGGTGGGGCTGGGATTAGATACGCAGTATTTT	CASRVGLGLDTQYF
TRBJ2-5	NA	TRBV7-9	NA	TGTGCCAGCAGCTTCAGCCAGGGGGAGACCCAGTACTTC	CASSFSQGETQYF
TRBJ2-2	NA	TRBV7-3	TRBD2	TGTGCCAGCAGCTTTGCGGGGGGGAACACCGGGGAGCTGTTTTTT	CASSFAGGNTGELFF
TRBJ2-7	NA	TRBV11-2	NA	TGTGCCAGCAGCTTATGGGTTTCGGGCGAGCAGTACTTC	CASSLWVSGEQYF
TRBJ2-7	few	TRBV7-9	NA	TGTGCCAGCAGCCCCCGGGCCCCAGGGTACGAGCAGTACTTC	CASSPRAPGYEQYF
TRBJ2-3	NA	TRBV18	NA	TGTGCCAGCTCACCAACGGGGAAGGCAGATACGCAGTATTTT	CASSPTGKADTQYF
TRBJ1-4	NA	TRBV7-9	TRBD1	TGTGCCAGCAGCCCCCGGACAGGGGGGTTCGAAAAACTGTTTTTT	CASSPRTGGFEKLFF
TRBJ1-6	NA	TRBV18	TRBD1	TGTGCCAGCTCACATGGGACAGACAATTCACCCCTCCACTTT	CASSHGTDNSPLHF
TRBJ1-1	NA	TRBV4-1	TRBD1	TGCGCCAGCAGCCACCCGAGGGCAGGGGGCACGAACACTGAAGCTTTCTTT	CASSHPRAGGTNTEAFF
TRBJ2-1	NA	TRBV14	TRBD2	TGTGCCAGCAGCCGTAGGAGCGGGGGGGCCTACAATGAGCAGTTCTTC	CASSRRSGGAYNEQFF
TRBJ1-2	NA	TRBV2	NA	TGTGCCAGCAGTGAAGGAACATTTTATGGCTACACCTTC	CASSEGTFYGYTF
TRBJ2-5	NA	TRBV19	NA	TGTGCCAGTAGTATAGGAGGGTACCAAGAGACCCAGTACTTC	CASSIGGYQETQYF
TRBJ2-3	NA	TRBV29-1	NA	TGCAGCGTTACAGGGAGCACAGATACGCAGTATTTT	CSVTGSTDTQYF
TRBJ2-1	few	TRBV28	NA	TGTGCCAGCAGAGTACTAGCTCGGCAGTTCTTC	CASRVLARQFF
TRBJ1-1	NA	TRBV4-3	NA	TGCGCCAGCAGCCAGTTTTTCGGACTGGACACTGAAGCTTTCTTT	CASSQFFGLDTEAFF
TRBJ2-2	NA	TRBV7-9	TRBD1	TGTGCCAGCAGCTCGGGACAGGGGGTTATCACCGGGGAGCTGTTTTTT	CASSSGQGVITGELFF
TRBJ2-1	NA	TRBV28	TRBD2	TGTGCCAGCAGTTGGACTAGCGGGAGGTCATACTCCTACAATGAGCAGTTCTTC	CASSWTSGRSYSYNEQFF
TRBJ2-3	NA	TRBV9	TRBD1	TGTGCCAGCAGCGTAGTTTTCCGGGACAGGGGCGCAGATACGCAGTATTTT	CASSVVFRDRGADTQYF
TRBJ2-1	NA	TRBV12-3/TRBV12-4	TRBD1	TGTGCCAGCAGTCTGACAGGGGATGAGCAGTTCTTC	CASSLTGDEQFF
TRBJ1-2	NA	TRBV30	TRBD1	TGTGCCTGGAGTGTCTTGCAGGGGGCTCGAGGCTACACCTTC	CAWSVLQGARGYTF
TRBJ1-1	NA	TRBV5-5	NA	TGTGCCAGCAGCTTGGGGGGACCGGGACTCCCTCCTTTGGCTTTCTTT	CASSLGGPGLPPLAFF
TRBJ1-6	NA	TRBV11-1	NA	TGTGCCAGCCGTATATACCAGGTCACCTATAATTCACCCCTCCACTTT	CASRIYQVTYNSPLHF
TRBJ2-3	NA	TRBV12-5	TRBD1	TGTGCTAGTGGGCCCTCCGGGACAGGCAGAGATACGCAGTATTTT	CASGPSGTGRDTQYF
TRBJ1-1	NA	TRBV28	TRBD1	TGTGCCAGCAGTTTAGACTTCAACAGGGGAAAGGAAGCTTTCTTT	CASSLDFNRGKEAFF